A single sample gave rise to the 13 T cell receptor beta chains below, sequenced in a study of T cells in Graves' hyperthyroidism and ophthalmopathy. RNA transcripts were the template for amplifying TCR beta CDR3 regions. First-round RT-PCR targeting the TCR CDR3 was performed with the HTBI primer set. One entry per CDR3 protein, called by TCRdb with MiXCR from the multiplex PCR reads. The sample contains some 180,000 distinct CDR3 sequences, less than 20% of which appear only once. Sequencing was carried out using blood. Receptors originate from a woman in her 50s with Graves' hyperthyroidism.

V gene TRBV11-2 combines with J gene TRBJ2-1, with D uncertain. Trimming removed 0 bases from V and 2 bases from J, with 8 bases in between. Per the germline V gene, CDR1 is SGHAT and CDR2 is FQNNGV. CDR3 length: 15 amino acids. CDR3 DNA sequence: TGTGCCAGCAGCTTAGACTTGCCGGCCTACAATGAGCAGTTCTTC. It specifies CASSLDLPAYNEQFF. The complete variable domain, with remaining parts taken from reference TRBV11-2 and TRBJ2-1, reads EAGVAQSPRYKIIEKRQSVAFWCNPISGHATLYWYQQILGQGPKLLIQFQNNGVVDDSQLPKDRFSAERLKGVDSTLKIQPAKLEDSAVYLCASSLDLPAYNEQFFGPGTRLTVL.

This clonotype has at least ten counts. The V and J genes are TRBV20-1 and TRBJ1-2; D is ambiguous. This CDR3 comprises 15 residues. The V gene's germline CDR1 is DFQATT and CDR2 SNEGSKA (reference sequence). With 0 bases removed from V and 1 base from J, the gap between germline ends came to 12 bases. CDR3 protein: CSARDKGSGNYGYTF. As DNA, the CDR3 is TGCAGTGCTAGAGATAAAGGGAGCGGTAACTATGGCTACACCTTC.

This clonotype was found many times. This chain links TRBV30 with TRBJ1-2; D is uncertain. This CDR3 comprises 12 residues. The ends were cut back, 1 base at V and 2 bases at J, with 5 bases in the middle. Looked up from germline, CDR1 is GTSNPN and CDR2 is SVGIG (reference sequence). In nucleotides, the CDR3 is TGTGCCTGGAGTGCTGGGAACTATGGCTACACCTTC. Amino acids: CAWSAGNYGYTF.

This clonotype occurred many times. This rearrangement joins TRBV3-1 to TRBJ2-3; D perhaps matches TRBD1 (7 bases). Trimming shortened V by 5 bases and J by 2 bases, and 14 bases separated the two germline ends. The germline V gene encodes CDR1 LGHDT and CDR2 YNNKEL (reference sequence). The CDR3 length is 15 residues. DNA for the CDR3: TGTGCCAGCAGCTCCGCGGGACAGCCCACAGATACGCAGTATTTT. It translates to CASSSAGQPTDTQYF.

The sample holds a few counts of this clonotype. The V and J genes are TRBV19 and TRBJ2-7, with D perhaps matching TRBD1 or TRBD2 (5 bases each). Germline CDR1 reads LNHDA; CDR2 reads SQIVND (reference sequence). There are 14 residues in the CDR3. The V gene lost 1 base and the J gene lost 2 bases, with 9 bases spanning the gap. Here the CDR3 reads CASSIGDPTYEQYF. CDR3 coding DNA: TGTGCCAGTAGTATAGGGGACCCTACCTACGAGCAGTACTTC. Full variable domain (outside the CDR3, taken from reference TRBV19 and TRBJ2-7): DGGITQSPKYLFRKEGQNVTLSCEQNLNHDAMYWYRQDPGQGLRLIYYSQIVNDFQKGDIAEGYSVSREKKESFPLTVTSAQKNPTAFYLCASSIGDPTYEQYFGPGTRLTVT.

Concerning this clonotype itself: The junction departs from germline at one end; a sequencing error may be responsible. The chain recombines TRBV27 with TRBJ1-5, with D uncertain. Germline assignment: CDR1 MNHEY and CDR2 SMNVEV (reference sequence). CDR3 length: 15 residues. Written as DNA, the CDR3 is TGTGCCAGCAGTTTAGGGTCTTCAGGCAATCAGCCCCATCATTTT. It codes for CASSLGSSGNQPHHF.

This clonotype was counted only a few times. J is TRBJ2-3 and V is TRBV6-2 or TRBV6-3, with 12 bases matching TRBD2. J lost 10 bases, V lost 4 bases, and 12 bases had no gene match. Per germline, CDR1 MNHEY and CDR2 SVGEGT. This CDR3 has 16 residues. CDR3 nucleotide sequence: TGTGCCAGCAGTTGGAAACTAGCGGGAGGTTCTCTTGCGCAGTATTTT. It encodes CASSWKLAGGSLAQYF.

This clonotype was recorded many times. The rearrangement links TRBV19 to TRBJ1-1; D is ambiguous. V was trimmed by 2 bases and J by 1 base, leaving 11 bases between them. The germline CDR1 and CDR2 sequences are LNHDA and SQIVND (reference sequence). The CDR3 loop spans 15 amino acids. The CDR3: CASSINPDGNTEAFF. The DNA for the CDR3 is TGTGCCAGTAGTATAAACCCCGACGGGAACACTGAAGCTTTCTTT.

This clonotype was found many times. This chain's CDR3 is CASSSLGPLWQFF. The CDR3 DNA reads as TGTGCCAGCAGTTCCTTGGGCCCGCTTTGGCAGTTCTTC. V and J are TRBV28 and TRBJ2-1, with D uncertain. CDR1 is MDHEN and CDR2 is SYDVKM in the germline V gene. Trimming removed 4 bases at V and 12 bases at J, with 16 bases between. The CDR3 covers 13 residues.

Regarding this clonotype: It may be a read error: a sequence one base away is much more abundant. The chain is built from TRBV20-1 and TRBJ1-1; 7 bases agree with TRBD1. This CDR3 is 15 amino acids long. The V gene's germline CDR1 is DFQATT and CDR2 SNEGSKA (reference sequence). V dropped 6 bases and J dropped 0; count of bases not matched to a gene: 10. The CDR3 sequence is CSAPRTGWMNTEAFF. In nucleotides, the CDR3 is TGCAGTGCGCCACGGACAGGCTGGATGAACACTGAAGCTTTCTTT.

There are many counts of this clonotype. The chain carries TRBV27 and TRBJ2-7; weak D call: TRBD2 (7 bases). V was shortened by 4 bases and J by 3 bases, with 13 bases between the two germline ends. The CDR3 is 14 amino acids. Germline CDR1 MNHEY, CDR2 SMNVEV (reference sequence). CDR3 amino acids: CASSSRGGGYEQYF. In DNA, the CDR3 is TGTGCCAGCAGTTCCCGGGGAGGGGGCTACGAGCAGTACTTC.

This clonotype was picked up many times. V gene TRBV30 combines with J gene TRBJ2-7; perhaps D is TRBD1 or TRBD2 (7 bases each). With 3 bases removed from V and 4 bases from J, the gap between germline ends came to 13 bases. The germline V gene encodes CDR1 GTSNPN and CDR2 SVGIG (reference sequence). This CDR3 is 13 amino acids long. The CDR3 sequence is CAWRRQGGYEQYF. In DNA form, the CDR3 reads TGTGCCTGGAGGAGACAGGGAGGGTACGAGCAGTACTTC.

CDR3: CASRGGQSEQYF. CDR3 DNA: TGTGCCAGCAGGGGGGGGCAGTCCGAGCAGTACTTC. The V and J genes are TRBV28 and TRBJ2-7; tentative D call: TRBD2 (7 bases). Germline values: CDR1 MDHEN, CDR2 SYDVKM. The CDR3 totals 12 residues. The V gene lost 6 bases and the J gene lost 6 bases, with 12 bases spanning the gap.